This T cell receptor (beta chain) was retrieved from a study of Tregs in tolerant kidney transplant recipients. Study-level points and caveats: Expanding Tregs on activated donor B cells appeared to best identify donor-specific TCRbeta clones.

The CDR3 consists of 15 residues. Germline V gene data show CDR1 as SGHTA and CDR2 as FQGTGA. V was trimmed by 5 bases and J by 1 base, leaving 15 bases between them. About this clone: Its antigen remains unknown. Read coverage stops 3 residues before the CDR3 terminus; the germline J gene supplies the remainder.

Some clones are missing from TCRdb's copy, which holds only in-frame ones; the method was immunoSEQ multiplex PCR. This sample contains tens of thousands of clones. The source was CD8+ T cells from blood, collected before the transplant. This TCR was sampled from a human donor who received a combined kidney and bone marrow transplant. The gene calls are TRBV7-3 and TRBJ2-7, with TRBD1 as a possible D gene (6 bases). The CDR3 bases that were read are TGTGCCAGCAGCCTGCTGGCAGGGACATCCTACGAG. Residues: CASSLLAGTSYE. The whole CDR3 reads CASSLLAGTSYEQYF.